The T cell receptor beta chain under discussion was sequenced for a study of blood T cells in healthy people across ages. With a J-beta primer mix and a sample-barcoded 5' primer, a second PCR ran roughly 6 to 11 cycles. MiXCR, run by TCRdb on the 5' RACE reads, gives a single entry per CDR3 protein. The data show about 1.6 million distinct CDR3 sequences, roughly 32% seen once. This clonotype was sampled from a woman aged 25 to 39 in good health. The sequenced sample was blood.

The CDR3 loop reads CSAMTSRTYEQYF. In nucleotides, the CDR3 is TGCAGTGCTATGACTAGCCGAACGTACGAGCAGTACTTC. The rearrangement links TRBV20-1 to TRBJ2-7; 7 bases line up with TRBD2. The length of the CDR3 is 13 residues. The trim removed 4 bases at V and 4 bases at J, leaving 7 bases unmatched. The germline CDR1 and CDR2 sequences are DFQATT and SNEGSKA (reference sequence).